This paragraph reports one TCR beta chain. The sample holds many counts of this clonotype. The target of this receptor is not known. No base quality values were provided; no much bigger clone lies one nucleotide off. According to the study, the label for this sample's time point signals: patch test 3, about 24 weeks after DPC sensitization. The treatment or condition label of this sample denotes: therapeutic diphenylcyclopropenone sensitization with weekly scalp DPC. Blood at each patch-test visit was drawn before the patch test was applied. Patients were considered eligible if aged 18 to 70, diagnosed with alopecia and deemed suitable for DPC therapy, and patients were excluded if pregnant. Total RNA was extracted from unfractionated whole blood that had been collected in Tempus Blood RNA tubes. To prepare the library, RACE was applied. Sequencing instrument: NextSeq 500. Library preparation attached unique molecular identifiers to individual cDNA molecules for quantitative, reproducible TCR counting. From each blood RNA sample, both TCR alpha and TCR beta chains were sequenced. The published analysis was carried out like this. A median of approximately 96,000 TCRs per sample was observed, with a range of about 23,224 to 690,600. V, J and CDR3 annotation of the TCR reads was carried out using the Decombinator software suite. To make PS versus PT1 abundance plots, every sample was subsampled to the same number of TCRs (28,000). TCRs were defined as expanded if absent before sensitization and observed at least eight times at the 2-week time point. The public reads were reanalyzed by TCRdb: fastp trimming at Q25, MiXCR alignment, in-frame beta chains only. Each CDR3 protein gets just one entry, which takes the most common genes and DNA from the rows behind it. TCRdb's processing, not the authors' own work, is the source of the V and J calls. The sample table shows tens of thousands of distinct CDR3 sequences, and approximately 10% are seen once. The ten largest clones add up to 1% to 1.2% of the sample.

The CDR1 and CDR2 encoded by the germline V gene (reference sequence) are MNHEY and SMNVEV. The germline V end is reduced by 8 bases and the J end by 4 bases; junction bases left unmatched: 5. From the cysteine up to the valine, the CDR3 has a length of 12 residues. The sequence is cut down to CDR3 DNA, 36 bases in frame from base 1. The sample belongs to a study of human T cells and chemical hapten exposure (dated by TCRdb to the early 2020s). As for the study more broadly: For sensitization, 2% DPC in acetone was applied to an approximately 2 cm by approximately 2 cm area of upper inner arm skin. Throughout the roughly 25-week study period, patients were also given weekly therapeutic DPC doses on the scalp. Patch tests used Finn chambers with 0.01% DPC on the upper back, scored after 6 days by International Contact Dermatitis Research Group standards. Most of the patients in the cohort were female, and the cohort covered alopecia areata with under or over 50% scalp involvement, alopecia totalis and alopecia universalis. Libraries were combined into a pool for sequencing, and differences in TCR yield between samples came mainly from small differences in library volumes within the pool. In alopecia patients, the study followed how the peripheral blood TCR repertoire changed in vivo over primary and secondary sensitization to diphenylcyclopropenone (DPC), a hapten. Patient blood was sampled pre-sensitization (week 0) and at 2, 6 and about 24 weeks after DPC sensitization. For TCR sequencing, blood came from 25 to 35 alopecia patients at anywhere from one to four time points (pre-sensitization, 2, 6 and 24 weeks).

What the work shows at the level of the full study, not this receptor alone: A positive correlation was found between the number of PT1 expanded TCRs and patch test score, with significance reached at thresholds 8, 16 and 32 but not 4. DPC sensitization did not change the number of TCRs with a frequency above 1 in 1000, and there was no evidence of changes in global repertoire structure. Repeated subsampling changed both the strength of the expansion versus patch-test correlation and the threshold at which the correlation became significant. Because every patient had alopecia, a presumed autoimmune disease, the patients' immune response might differ from that of healthy individuals. Expanded TCRs formed significantly more large CDR3 similarity clusters than pre-sensitization or healthy control sets, consistent with antigen-driven responses.

This chain is built from TRBV27 and TRBJ2-7, with 7 bases in between that match TRBD2. The TCR was taken from a woman aged 25 to 39 with alopecia areata. Some clones in this sample may be carry-over from other donors' samples. The material was whole blood, obtained in connection with sensitization to the hapten diphenylcyclopropenone (DPC). The CDR3 reads CASRGGGYEQYV. The nucleotide sequence reads as follows: TGTGCCAGCCGCGGGGGAGGTTACGAGCAGTACGTC.